This TCR beta chain was identified in a study of T-cell reconstitution after alpha-beta-depleted transplantation in children. Findings of the study overall: T-cell counts and diversity at one year following transplant were attributed mainly to newly produced T cells. Several hundred expanded graft clones reportedly gave rise to the alpha-beta T cells present about two months after transplant. Surviving recipient T cells and thymic progenitors underlay high day-60 TCRbeta diversity in some patients.

Germline CDR1 reads SGHVS; CDR2 reads FQNEAQ. CDR3 size: 15 residues. The V end was cut by 2 bases, the J end by 7 bases, with 15 bases between. At least ten counts were recorded for this clonotype. Its specificity is not known. TCRbeta library construction was performed incorporating unique molecular identifiers. TCRdb re-derived calls from the PCR reads in MiXCR, one entry per CDR3 protein. Of about 200,000 distinct CDR3 sequences listed, under 20% are singletons. This specimen consisted of PBMCs, mostly from graft donor cells, obtained 360 days after TCRalphabeta/CD19-depleted stem cell transplant. The TCR comes from a male patient between 2 and 9 years old who had a stem cell transplant for acute lymphoblastic leukemia, so the T cells may come from the graft donor. The chain carries TRBV7-8 and TRBJ2-1; D possibly corresponds to TRBD1 (6 bases). CDR3 nucleotide sequence: TGTGCCAGCAGCTTACCTCCCCAGGGGAGTAATGAGCAGTTCTTC. This encodes CASSLPPQGSNEQFF.